This TCR beta chain appears in the sequencing data of a study of OX40 agonist ivuxolimab in advanced cancers. Study in general: The study reported partial responses in three patients: one hepatocellular carcinoma, two cutaneous melanoma. General study results and limits: Among some nonresponders, normalized T-cell clonal expansion was also low. Averaging showed that CD8+ T cells had more expanded clones than CD4+ did. CD4+ and CD8+ blood T cells expanded clonally by week 6 at 0.1 to 3.0 mg/kg.

On this clone itself: As yet, its antigen is unknown.

CDR1 and CDR2 (germline): ENHRY, SYGVKD. There are 16 residues in the CDR3. V lost 3 bases to trimming and J lost 1 base; unmatched junction nucleotides: 5. Only in-frame clones appear in the TCRdb table, and some are missing; sequencing was by immunoSEQ multiplex PCR. The sample records more than 50,000 clones, roughly 85% being singletons. J is TRBJ2-3 and V is TRBV10-3; 9 nucleotides align to TRBD2. The sample was CD4+ or CD8+ T cells sorted from blood, taken in a trial of the OX40 agonist ivuxolimab. This sequence was found in an adult with an advanced solid tumor such as melanoma, head and neck, liver or kidney cancer. The CDR3 loop is CAISDRVAGGTDTQYF. The CDR3 DNA reads as TGTGCCATCAGTGACCGGGTAGCGGGGGGCACAGATACGCAGTATTTT.